The 17 T cell receptor beta chains presented below share a single source sample, sequenced in a study of T-cell reconstitution after alpha-beta-depleted transplantation in children listed by TCRdb under 2016. The protocol used for the library was PCR. TCRdb shows the sequencer as Illumina HiSeq 2500. To normalize quantification of the TCRbeta repertoire, the TCR libraries were built with molecular barcoding that relied on unique molecular identifiers. The public reads were run again by TCRdb, first through fastp at Q25 and then through MiXCR, and only productive beta chains were kept. When rows share a CDR3 protein, they turn into one entry using the most common DNA and genes. Present in this sample are approximately 200,000 distinct CDR3 sequences, about 14% of which were seen just once. The ten largest clones take up over 10% of the sample. The starting material was PBMCs from the stem cell graft donor, obtained from the stem cell graft. The receptors shown here come from a human donor who donated a stem cell graft to a child with acute lymphoblastic leukemia.

There are many counts of this clonotype. The chain joins TRBV7-8 to TRBJ2-5, with a tentative D call TRBD1 (6 bases). Deletions cut 5 bases from V and 9 bases from J, with 22 bases between. The germline V gene encodes CDR1 SGHVS and CDR2 FQNEAQ. The CDR3 loop spans 15 amino acids. This chain's CDR3 is CASSHAARLGGSQYF. The CDR3 DNA reads as TGTGCCAGCAGCCATGCTGCCCGCTTAGGGGGTTCCCAGTACTTC.

The rearrangement links TRBV2 to TRBJ2-3, with D perhaps given as TRBD1 or TRBD2 (6 bases each). Between the trimmed V and J ends, which lost 6 bases and 0 bases, there was a span of 13 bases. This CDR3 spans 15 amino acids. The germline CDR1 and CDR2 sequences are SNHLY and FYNNEI. The CDR3 here is CASRPRGASTDTQYF. The CDR3 DNA reads TGTGCCAGCAGGCCGAGGGGGGCCAGCACAGATACGCAGTATTTT.

The chain links TRBV12-3 or TRBV12-4 to TRBJ1-2, with D hard to call. There are 12 residues in the CDR3. V was cut by 5 bases and J by 8 bases, with 12 bases left in between. In DNA, the CDR3 is TGTGCCAGCAGTGATTCTTTCTGGGGCTACACCTTC. Its protein product is CASSDSFWGYTF.

In its sample, this clonotype was seen a few times. V usage is TRBV18 and J usage is TRBJ2-1; TRBD2 is a possible D gene (5 bases). Germline V gene sequence: CDR1 KGHSH, CDR2 LQKENI. The CDR3 loop spans 15 amino acids. Trimming stripped 3 bases from V and 10 bases from J, with 19 bases between. The CDR3 spells CASSPSGMTEREQFF. CDR3 bases: TGTGCCAGCTCACCCAGCGGTATGACGGAGAGGGAGCAGTTCTTC.

This clonotype was observed at least ten times. The chain joins TRBV6-2 or TRBV6-3 to TRBJ1-1; tentatively, D is TRBD1 (5 bases). The CDR3 sequence is 18 residues long. Germline values: CDR1 MNHEY, CDR2 SVGEGT. Trimming took off 6 bases at V and 2 bases at J, with 25 bases between the two ends. Here the CDR3 reads CASSYGRQNKADNTEAFF. The CDR3 DNA is TGTGCCAGCAGCTACGGGAGACAGAACAAGGCTGATAACACTGAAGCTTTCTTT.

This clonotype occurred a few times. The chain employs TRBV6-1 and TRBJ2-7, with D possibly being TRBD1 or TRBD2 (5 bases each). The CDR3 length is 14 residues. Germline CDR1 MNHNS, CDR2 SASEGT. Trimming shortened V by 7 bases and J by 2 bases, and 15 bases separated the two germline ends. In nucleotides, the CDR3 is TGTGCCAGCACCCCCGGGACGAGGGCCTACGAGCAGTACTTC. This sequence encodes CASTPGTRAYEQYF.

This clonotype was observed a handful of times. V is TRBV6-6 and J is TRBJ2-5; tentative D call: TRBD1 (6 bases). The CDR3 loop spans 13 amino acids. V lost 5 bases to trimming and J lost 1 base, with 8 bases between them. Germline V gene sequence: CDR1 MNHNY, CDR2 SVGAGI (reference sequence). The CDR3 loop reads CASSRDIQETQYF. DNA of the CDR3: TGTGCCAGCAGTCGGGACATCCAAGAGACCCAGTACTTC.

The chain has TRBV18 and TRBJ1-1; D is undetermined. CDR1 and CDR2 (germline): KGHSH, LQKENI. Trimming took off 3 bases at V and 1 base at J, with 12 bases between the two ends. CDR3 size: 15 residues. CDR3 sequence (DNA): TGTGCCAGCTCACCTACGGACCGCGCGAACACTGAAGCTTTCTTT. Its protein product is CASSPTDRANTEAFF. Combining the CDR3 with reference TRBV18 and TRBJ1-1 gives the whole variable domain NAGVMQNPRHLVRRRGQEARLRCSPMKGHSHVYWYRQLPEEGLKFMVYLQKENIIDESGMPKERFSAEFPKEGPSILRIQQVVRGDSAAYFCASSPTDRANTEAFFGQGTRLTVV.

This clonotype showed up just a few times. V is TRBV20-1 and J is TRBJ2-5, with 10 bases lining up with TRBD1. The CDR3 spans 15 residues. V trimming: 4 bases; J trimming: 4 bases; junction bases outside the gene matches: 9. Germline CDR1 and CDR2: DFQATT and SNEGSKA (reference sequence). The CDR3 here is CSAKTGQGSRETQYF. The CDR3 DNA reads as TGCAGTGCTAAAACGGGACAGGGGTCGCGAGAGACCCAGTACTTC.

There are many counts of this clonotype. The chain links TRBV11-2 to TRBJ2-1; D is undetermined. Trimming took off 5 bases at V and 9 bases at J, with 20 bases between the two ends. The CDR3 sequence is 15 residues long. Germline CDR1 is SGHAT and CDR2 is FQNNGV. The CDR3 is CASSPISGSISEQFF. The CDR3 bases are TGTGCCAGCAGCCCCATCTCGGGTAGCATAAGTGAGCAGTTCTTC.

As concerns this clonotype: The conserved phenylalanine or tryptophan is not found at the CDR3 terminus, so this likely reflects a read error. The DNA is omitted, as the CDR3 cannot be located on it reliably, and the CDR3 follows TCRdb's listing. The chain combines TRBV7-9 with TRBJ2-1; TRBD1, the table's D call, was not compared with the DNA. With termini counted, the CDR3 has 13 amino acids. CDR1 is SEHNR and CDR2 is FQNEAQ in the germline V gene (reference sequence). The CDR3 sequence is CASSGGQGRGQFH.

At least ten counts were recorded for this clonotype. The J gene is TRBJ1-1, the V gene TRBV11-3, with a tentative D call TRBD1 (6 bases). The CDR3 has 15 amino acids. Germline CDR1 and CDR2: SGHNT and YENEEA. Trimming removed 6 bases from V and 1 base from J, with 15 bases in between. The CDR3 here is CASRKQGFGNTEAFF. The CDR3 DNA follows: TGTGCCAGCAGGAAACAGGGATTCGGGAACACTGAAGCTTTCTTT.

This clonotype appeared many times. The gene calls are TRBV5-1 and TRBJ2-7; D call uncertain. Germline V CDR1 and CDR2: SGHRS, YFSETQ. The length of the CDR3 is 13 residues. V was clipped by 0 bases and J by 3 bases, with 7 bases between them. The CDR3 loop is CASSLDSYYEQYF. In DNA form, the CDR3 reads TGCGCCAGCAGCTTGGATTCCTACTACGAGCAGTACTTC.

The chain employs TRBV7-9 and TRBJ2-7; the D is unclear. With 6 bases removed from V and 3 bases from J, the gap between germline ends came to 9 bases. The CDR3 is made up of 12 amino acids. The germline gives CDR1 SEHNR, CDR2 FQNEAQ (reference sequence). The chain's CDR3 is CASSLTLYEQYF. The CDR3 bases are TGTGCCAGCAGTCTTACACTCTACGAGCAGTACTTC.

In its sample, this clonotype was seen many times. V gene TRBV28 combines with J gene TRBJ2-3; perhaps TRBD1 as D (6 bases). Germline values: CDR1 MDHEN, CDR2 SYDVKM. This CDR3 has 16 amino acids. Trimming removed 5 bases at V and 0 bases at J, with 15 bases between. CDR3 DNA sequence: TGTGCCAGCAGTAAGTGGGACATCGTGAGCACAGATACGCAGTATTTT. It codes for CASSKWDIVSTDTQYF.

The sample holds many counts of this clonotype. The chain recombines TRBV6-2 or TRBV6-3 with TRBJ2-1; D might be TRBD1 (5 bases). Germline loops: CDR1 MNHEY, CDR2 SVGEGT. The V and J ends lost 4 bases and 10 bases respectively, with 11 bases between them. The CDR3 has 12 residues. The CDR3 is CASSWIRGEQFF. CDR3 DNA sequence: TGTGCCAGCAGTTGGATAAGGGGAGAGCAGTTCTTC.

This clonotype was recorded many times. This rearrangement joins TRBV27 to TRBJ2-1, with D possibly TRBD2 on 6 matching bases. Germline V lookup: CDR1 MNHEY, CDR2 SMNVEV (reference sequence). Trimming cost V 5 bases and J 5 bases, with 16 bases left between them. The CDR3 spans 15 residues. This CDR3 reads CASSQRLGRDNEQFF. Written as DNA, the CDR3 is TGTGCCAGCAGTCAACGACTAGGTCGCGACAATGAGCAGTTCTTC.